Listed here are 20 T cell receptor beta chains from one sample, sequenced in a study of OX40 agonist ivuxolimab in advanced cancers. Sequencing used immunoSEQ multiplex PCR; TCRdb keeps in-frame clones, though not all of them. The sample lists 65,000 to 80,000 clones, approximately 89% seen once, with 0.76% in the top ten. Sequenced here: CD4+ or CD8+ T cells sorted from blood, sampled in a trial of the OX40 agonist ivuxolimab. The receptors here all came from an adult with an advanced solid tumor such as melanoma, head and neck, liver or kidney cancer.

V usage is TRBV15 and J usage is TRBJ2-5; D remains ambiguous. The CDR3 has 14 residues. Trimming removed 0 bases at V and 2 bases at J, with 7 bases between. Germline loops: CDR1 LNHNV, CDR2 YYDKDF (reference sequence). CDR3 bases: TGTGCCACCAGCAGAGATCCCAGGCAAGAGACCCAGTACTTC. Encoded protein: CATSRDPRQETQYF.

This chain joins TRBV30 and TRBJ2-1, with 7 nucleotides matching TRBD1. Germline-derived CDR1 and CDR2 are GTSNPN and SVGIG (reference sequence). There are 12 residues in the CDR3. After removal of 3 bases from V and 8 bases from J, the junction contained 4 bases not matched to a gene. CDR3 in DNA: TGTGCCTGGAGGACAGGGTTAGATGAGCAGTTCTTC. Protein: CAWRTGLDEQFF.

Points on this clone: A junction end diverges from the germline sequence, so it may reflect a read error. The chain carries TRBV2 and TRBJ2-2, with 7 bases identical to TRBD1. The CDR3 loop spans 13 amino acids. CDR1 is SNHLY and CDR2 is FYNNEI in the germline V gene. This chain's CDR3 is CASMRQGVGELLF. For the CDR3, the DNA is TGTGCCAGCATGCGTCAGGGGGTGGGGGAGCTGCTTTTT.

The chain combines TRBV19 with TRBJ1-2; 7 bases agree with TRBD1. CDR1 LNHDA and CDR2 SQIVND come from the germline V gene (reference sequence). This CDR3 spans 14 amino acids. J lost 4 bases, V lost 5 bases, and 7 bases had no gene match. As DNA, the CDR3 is TGTGCCAGTAGTGCTATGACAGGGTTCTATGGCTACACCTTC. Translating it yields CASSAMTGFYGYTF.

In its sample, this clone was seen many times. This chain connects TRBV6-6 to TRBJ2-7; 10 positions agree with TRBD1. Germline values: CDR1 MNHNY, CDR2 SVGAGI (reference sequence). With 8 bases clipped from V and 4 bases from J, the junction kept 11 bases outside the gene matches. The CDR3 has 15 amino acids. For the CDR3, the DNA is TGTGCCAGCTCAGACCCGGGACAGGGGCTGTACGAGCAGTACTTC. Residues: CASSDPGQGLYEQYF.

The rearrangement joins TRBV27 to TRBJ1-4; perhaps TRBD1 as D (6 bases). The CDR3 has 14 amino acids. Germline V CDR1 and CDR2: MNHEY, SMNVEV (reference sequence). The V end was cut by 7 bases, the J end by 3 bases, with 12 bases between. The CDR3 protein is CASKQGLSNEKLFF. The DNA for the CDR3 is TGTGCCAGCAAACAGGGTCTATCTAATGAAAAACTGTTTTTT.

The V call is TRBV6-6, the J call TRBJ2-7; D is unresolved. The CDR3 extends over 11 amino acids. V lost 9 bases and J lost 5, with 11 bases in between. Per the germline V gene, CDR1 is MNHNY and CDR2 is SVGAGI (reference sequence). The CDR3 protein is CASTDLDEQYF. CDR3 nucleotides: TGTGCCAGTACAGACCTAGACGAGCAGTACTTC.

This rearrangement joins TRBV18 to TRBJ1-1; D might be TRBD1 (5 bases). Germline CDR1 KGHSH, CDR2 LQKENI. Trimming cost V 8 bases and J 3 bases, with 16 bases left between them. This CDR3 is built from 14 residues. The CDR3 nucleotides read TGTGCCAGCCAAAACCATTGGGGCGACACTGAAGCTTTCTTT. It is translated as CASQNHWGDTEAFF.

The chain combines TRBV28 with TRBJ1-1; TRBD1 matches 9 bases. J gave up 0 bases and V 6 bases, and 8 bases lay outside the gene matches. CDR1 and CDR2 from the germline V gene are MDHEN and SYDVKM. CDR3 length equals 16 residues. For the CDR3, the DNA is TGTGCCAGCAGGTCCGGGACAGGGACCATGAACACTGAAGCTTTCTTT. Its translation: CASRSGTGTMNTEAFF.

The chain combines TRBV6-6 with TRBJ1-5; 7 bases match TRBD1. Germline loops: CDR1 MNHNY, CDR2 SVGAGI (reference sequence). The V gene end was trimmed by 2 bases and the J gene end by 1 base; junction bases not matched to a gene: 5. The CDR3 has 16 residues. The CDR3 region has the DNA TGTGCCAGCAGTTACAGGGGGCATGGGAGCAATCAGCCCCAGCATTTT. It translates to CASSYRGHGSNQPQHF.

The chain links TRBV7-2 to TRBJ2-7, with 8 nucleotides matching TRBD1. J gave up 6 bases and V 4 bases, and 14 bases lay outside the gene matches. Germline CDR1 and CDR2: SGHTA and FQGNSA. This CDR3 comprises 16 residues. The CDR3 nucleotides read TGTGCCAGCAGCTCAACCATGGACAGGGATGATGTCGAGCAGTACTTC. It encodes CASSSTMDRDDVEQYF.

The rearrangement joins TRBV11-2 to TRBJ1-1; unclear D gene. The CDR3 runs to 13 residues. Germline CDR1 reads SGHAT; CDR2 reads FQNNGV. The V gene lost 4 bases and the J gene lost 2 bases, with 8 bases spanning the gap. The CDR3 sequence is CASSSSGNTEAFF. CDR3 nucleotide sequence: TGTGCCAGCAGCTCGAGTGGAAACACTGAAGCTTTCTTT.

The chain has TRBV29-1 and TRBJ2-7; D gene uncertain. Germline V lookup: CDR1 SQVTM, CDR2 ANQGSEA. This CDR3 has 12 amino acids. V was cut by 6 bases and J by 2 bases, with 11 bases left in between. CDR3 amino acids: CSVVQTAYEQYF. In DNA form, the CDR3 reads TGCAGCGTCGTACAGACCGCCTACGAGCAGTACTTC.

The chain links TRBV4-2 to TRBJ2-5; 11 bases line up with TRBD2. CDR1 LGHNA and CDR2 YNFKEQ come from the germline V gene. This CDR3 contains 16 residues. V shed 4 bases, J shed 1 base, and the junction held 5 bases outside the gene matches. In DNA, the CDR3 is TGTGCCAGCAGCCCCACTAGCGGGGGAGTCCAAGAGACCCAGTACTTC. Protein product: CASSPTSGGVQETQYF.

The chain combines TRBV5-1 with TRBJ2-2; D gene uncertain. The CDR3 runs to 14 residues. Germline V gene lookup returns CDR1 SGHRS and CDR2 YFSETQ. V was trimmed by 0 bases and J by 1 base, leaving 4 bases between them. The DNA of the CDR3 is TGCGCCAGCAGCTTGGCCCAGAACACCGGGGAGCTGTTTTTT. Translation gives CASSLAQNTGELFF.

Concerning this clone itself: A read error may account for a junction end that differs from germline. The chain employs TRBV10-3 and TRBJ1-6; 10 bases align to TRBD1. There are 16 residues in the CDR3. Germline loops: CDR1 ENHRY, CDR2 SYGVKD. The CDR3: CASSYGGQGFNSPLHF. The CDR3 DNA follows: TGTGCCAGCAGTTACGGGGGACAGGGGTTTAATTCACCCCTCCACTTT.

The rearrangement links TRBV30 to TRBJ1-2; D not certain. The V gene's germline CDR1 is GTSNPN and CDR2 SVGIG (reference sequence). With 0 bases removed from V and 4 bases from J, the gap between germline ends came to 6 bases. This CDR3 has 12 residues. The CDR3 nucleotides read TGTGCCTGGAGTGTACGGCTCTATGGCTACACCTTC. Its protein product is CAWSVRLYGYTF.

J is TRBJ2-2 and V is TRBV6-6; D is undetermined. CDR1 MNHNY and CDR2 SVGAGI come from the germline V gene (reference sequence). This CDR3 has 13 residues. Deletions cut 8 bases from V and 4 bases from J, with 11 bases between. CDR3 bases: TGTGCCAGCCAAAGGGCGGCCACCGGGGAGCTGTTTTTT. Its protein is CASQRAATGELFF.

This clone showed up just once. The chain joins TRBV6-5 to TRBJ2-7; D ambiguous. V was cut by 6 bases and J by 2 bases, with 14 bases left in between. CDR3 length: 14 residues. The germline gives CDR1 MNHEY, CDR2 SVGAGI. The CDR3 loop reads CASSGMPVTYEQYF. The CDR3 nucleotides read TGTGCCAGCAGCGGTATGCCAGTAACCTACGAGCAGTACTTC.

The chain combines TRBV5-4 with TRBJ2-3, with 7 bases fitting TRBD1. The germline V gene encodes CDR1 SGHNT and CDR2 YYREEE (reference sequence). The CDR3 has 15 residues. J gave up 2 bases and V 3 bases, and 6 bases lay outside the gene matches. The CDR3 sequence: CASSSPGQTTDTQYF. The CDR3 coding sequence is TGTGCCAGCAGCTCACCGGGACAGACCACAGATACGCAGTATTTT.